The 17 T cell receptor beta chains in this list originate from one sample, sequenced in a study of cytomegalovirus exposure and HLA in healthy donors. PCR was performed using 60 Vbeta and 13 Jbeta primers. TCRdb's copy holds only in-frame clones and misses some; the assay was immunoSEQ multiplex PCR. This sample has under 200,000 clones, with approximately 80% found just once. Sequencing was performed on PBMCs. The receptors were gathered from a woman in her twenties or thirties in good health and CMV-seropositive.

CDR3 bases: TGTGCCAGCAGCGCGGGGGGACGGGGTTATTACGGCTACACCTTC. The encoded protein is CASSAGGRGYYGYTF. This sequence joins TRBV5-4 and TRBJ1-2, with D possibly matching TRBD1 (5 bases). CDR3 length: 15 residues. Germline values: CDR1 SGHNT, CDR2 YYREEE (reference sequence). Trimming shortened V by 4 bases and J by 8 bases, and 21 bases separated the two germline ends.

CDR3 in amino acids: CASSSGGGGSSYEQYF. In nucleotides, the CDR3 is TGTGCCAGCAGCTCTGGGGGCGGGGGAAGCTCCTACGAGCAGTACTTC. The chain has TRBV5-4 and TRBJ2-7; D might be TRBD2 (7 bases). V dropped 3 bases and J dropped 0 bases, with 16 bases sitting between them. Per the germline V gene, CDR1 is SGHNT and CDR2 is YYREEE (reference sequence). The CDR3 runs 16 residues.

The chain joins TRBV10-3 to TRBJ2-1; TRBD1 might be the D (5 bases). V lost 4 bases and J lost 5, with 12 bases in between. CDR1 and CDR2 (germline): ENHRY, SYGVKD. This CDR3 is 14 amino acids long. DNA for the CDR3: TGTGCCATCAGTGCGCAGGGAAATGACAATGAGCAGTTCTTC. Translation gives CAISAQGNDNEQFF.

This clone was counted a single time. This CDR3 reads CASSPTADSPLHF. The CDR3 coding sequence is TGTGCCAGCTCACCGACAGCAGATTCACCCCTCCACTTT. This chain connects TRBV18 to TRBJ1-6; a weak D match, TRBD1 (5 bases). This CDR3 has 13 amino acids. The germline CDR1 and CDR2 sequences are KGHSH and LQKENI. Trimming removed 3 bases from V and 8 bases from J, with 8 bases in between.

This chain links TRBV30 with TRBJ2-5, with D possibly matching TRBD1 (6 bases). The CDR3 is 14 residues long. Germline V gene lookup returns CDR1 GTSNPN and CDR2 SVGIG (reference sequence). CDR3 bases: TGTGCTGGGCAGGGGTTGAGTCTTTGGGAGACCCAGTACTTC. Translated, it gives CAGQGLSLWETQYF.

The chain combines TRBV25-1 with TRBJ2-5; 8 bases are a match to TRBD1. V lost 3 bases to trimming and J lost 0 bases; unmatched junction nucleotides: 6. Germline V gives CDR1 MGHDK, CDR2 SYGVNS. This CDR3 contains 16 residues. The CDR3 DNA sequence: TGTGCCAGCAGTGATTGGGACAGGACCAACCAAGAGACCCAGTACTTC. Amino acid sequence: CASSDWDRTNQETQYF.

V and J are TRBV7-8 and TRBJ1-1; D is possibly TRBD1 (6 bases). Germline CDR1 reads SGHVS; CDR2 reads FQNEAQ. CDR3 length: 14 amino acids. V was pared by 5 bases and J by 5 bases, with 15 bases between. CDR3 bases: TGTGCCAGCAGCCGCACAGGGCCTGAGACTGAAGCTTTCTTT. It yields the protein CASSRTGPETEAFF.

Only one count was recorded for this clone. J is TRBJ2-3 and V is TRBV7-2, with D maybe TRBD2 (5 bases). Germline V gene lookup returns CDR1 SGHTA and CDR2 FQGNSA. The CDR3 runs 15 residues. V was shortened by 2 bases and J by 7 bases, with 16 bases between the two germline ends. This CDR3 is CASSLMPSSLNTQYF. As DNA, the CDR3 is TGTGCCAGCAGCTTAATGCCTAGCTCACTAAATACGCAGTATTTT.

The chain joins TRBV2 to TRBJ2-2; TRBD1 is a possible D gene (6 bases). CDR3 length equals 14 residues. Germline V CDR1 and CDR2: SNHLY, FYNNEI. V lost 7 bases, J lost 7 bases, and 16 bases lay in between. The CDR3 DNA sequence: TGTGCCAGCAAAGTGGCAGGGGCTAACGGGGAGCTGTTTTTT. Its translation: CASKVAGANGELFF.

The CDR3 nucleotides read TGTGCCAGCAGCTTAGCCACCAGGGCAAGCACCGGGGAGCTGTTTTTT. This sequence encodes CASSLATRASTGELFF. V is TRBV11-1 and J is TRBJ2-2; perhaps TRBD1 as D (5 bases). Germline V gene lookup returns CDR1 SGHAT and CDR2 FQDESV (reference sequence). Trimming left V 0 bases short and J 4 bases short, with 12 bases between. This CDR3 is built from 16 residues.

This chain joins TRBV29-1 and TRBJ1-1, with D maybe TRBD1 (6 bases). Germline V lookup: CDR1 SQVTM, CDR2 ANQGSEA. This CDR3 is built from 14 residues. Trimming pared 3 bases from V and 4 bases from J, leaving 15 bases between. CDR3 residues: CSVDWYRDGTEAFF. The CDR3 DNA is TGCAGCGTTGATTGGTACAGGGATGGCACTGAAGCTTTCTTT.

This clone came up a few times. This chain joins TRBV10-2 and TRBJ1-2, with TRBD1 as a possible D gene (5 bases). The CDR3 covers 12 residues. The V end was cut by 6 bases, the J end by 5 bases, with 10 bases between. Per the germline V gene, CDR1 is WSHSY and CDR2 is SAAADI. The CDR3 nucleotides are TGCGCCAGCAGAGCCCCAGGGTATGGCTACACCTTC. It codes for CASRAPGYGYTF.

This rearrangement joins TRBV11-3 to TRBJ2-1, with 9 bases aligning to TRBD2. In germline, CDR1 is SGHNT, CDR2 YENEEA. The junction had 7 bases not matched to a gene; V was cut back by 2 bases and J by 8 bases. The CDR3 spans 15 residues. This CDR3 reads CASSLSSGVSHEQFF. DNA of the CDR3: TGTGCCAGCAGCTTATCTAGCGGGGTTTCCCATGAGCAGTTCTTC.

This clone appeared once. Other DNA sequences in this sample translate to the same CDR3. This chain's CDR3 is CSASLYEQYF. The CDR3 bases are TGCAGTGCTAGTCTCTACGAGCAGTACTTC. The rearrangement links TRBV20-1 to TRBJ2-7; no clear D gene. CDR1 DFQATT and CDR2 SNEGSKA come from the germline V gene (reference sequence). The CDR3 is made up of 10 amino acids. Trimming removed 3 bases at V and 3 bases at J, with 3 bases between.

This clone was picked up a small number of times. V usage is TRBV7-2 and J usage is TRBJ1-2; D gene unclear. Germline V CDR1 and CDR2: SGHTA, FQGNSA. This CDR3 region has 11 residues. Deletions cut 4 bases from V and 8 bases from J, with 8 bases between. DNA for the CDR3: TGTGCCAGCAGCTGGACTGAAGGCTACACCTTC. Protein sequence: CASSWTEGYTF.

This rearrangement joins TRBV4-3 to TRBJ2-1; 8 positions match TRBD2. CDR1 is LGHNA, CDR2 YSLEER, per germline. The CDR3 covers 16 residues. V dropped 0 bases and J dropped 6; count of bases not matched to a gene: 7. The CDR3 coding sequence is TGCGCCAGCAGCCAAGACTTCGGCGGGGGGAGCAATGAGCAGTTCTTC. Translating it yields CASSQDFGGGSNEQFF.

DNA for the CDR3: TGTGCCACCAGAGACCAACCGGGACAGGAGACCCACAATGAGCAGTTCTTC. Its protein is CATRDQPGQETHNEQFF. The chain combines TRBV15 with TRBJ2-1, with 8 bases lining up with TRBD1. The germline V gene has CDR1 LNHNV and CDR2 YYDKDF (reference sequence). The J segment lost 5 bases and the V segment lost 6 bases, leaving 15 bases of the junction unmatched. The CDR3 length is 17 residues. The variable domain in full, with the rest retrieved from reference TRBV15 and TRBJ2-1, is DAMVIQNPRYQVTQFGKPVTLSCSQTLNHNVMYWYQQKSSQAPKLLFHYYDKDFNNEADTPDNFQSRRPNTSFCFLDIRSPGLGDTAMYLCATRDQPGQETHNEQFFGPGTRLTVL.